Included here is one T cell receptor (beta chain) sequence, with context. This CDR3 is built from 14 residues. Germline V CDR1 and CDR2: MNHNS, SASEGT. Trimming cost V 4 bases and J 5 bases; bases outside gene matches: 3. This entry comes from a study of shared clonotypes between healthy human individuals. Study-level information: The donor pool was made up of a couple of women and a few men aged 18 to 49.

Unsorted PBMC samples were amplified in replicate PCRs containing around 300 ng DNA, tens of thousands of T cell genomes. Only in-frame clones appear in the TCRdb table, and some are missing; sequencing was by immunoSEQ multiplex PCR. The data hold hundreds of thousands of clones, with around 79% observed a single time. The gene calls are TRBV6-1 and TRBJ2-5; 11 nucleotides match TRBD1. The sample comprised PBMCs. The TCR sequence derives from a woman between 35 and 50 years old in good health. Some clones in this sample may be carry-over from other donors' samples. Here the CDR3 reads CASSVDRGRETQYF. In nucleotides, the CDR3 is TGTGCCAGCAGTGTGGACAGGGGGCGTGAGACCCAGTACTTC.